The clone carrying this TCR beta chain was seen a single time. Study processing details: Nucleated cell number was recorded as an estimate derived from reference gene primer amplification. TCRdb keeps only in-frame clones here, not all; method: immunoSEQ multiplex PCR. V, J and clone size reflect that table, while D and trimming were determined from the DNA. Here the sample spans about 420,000 clones, roughly 90% being singletons. Those enrolled in Seattle joined during active infection and were followed longitudinally afterward. This entry is derived from a study of blood T cell repertoires in COVID-19. Study at large: Donors in the United States, Italy and Spain gave samples during acute or convalescent COVID-19. The analysed material was cDNA or gDNA that came from T cells, B-cell-depleted T cells, or PBMCs.

Germline values: CDR1 MNHNS, CDR2 SASEGT. CDR3 length equals 12 residues. Trimming took 1 base from V and 5 from J, leaving 5 bases between them. The chain recombines TRBV6-1 with TRBJ1-2; D is unresolved. Sequenced: peripheral blood. This clonotype originated in a man aged 18 to 35 with COVID-19, enrolled during active disease. CDR3 sequence: CASSEVQYGYTF. CDR3 coding DNA: TGTGCCAGCAGTGAAGTTCAGTATGGCTACACCTTC.